This T cell receptor beta chain was profiled in a study of blood T cell repertoires in COVID-19. The CDR3 runs to 17 residues. In germline, CDR1 is SGHNT, CDR2 YYREEE (reference sequence). The V gene lost 1 base and the J gene lost 0 bases, with 16 bases spanning the gap. Source study methods: Scientists estimated how many nucleated cells there were by amplifying reference gene primers. Profiled with immunoSEQ multiplex PCR; TCRdb holds only in-frame clones, not every one. The DNA gave D and trimming, while V, J and clone size come from that table. The profile shows 250,000 to 350,000 clones, 90% of them singletons.

The rearrangement uses TRBV5-4 and TRBJ1-1; D unclear. The TCR originated in a woman younger than 35 with acute COVID-19. What was sequenced was PBMCs or T cells enriched from blood (not recorded which). CDR3 DNA sequence: TGTGCCAGCAGCTTGAGCGAGGGTGTAGACCTGAACACTGAAGCTTTCTTT. Its protein product is CASSLSEGVDLNTEAFF.